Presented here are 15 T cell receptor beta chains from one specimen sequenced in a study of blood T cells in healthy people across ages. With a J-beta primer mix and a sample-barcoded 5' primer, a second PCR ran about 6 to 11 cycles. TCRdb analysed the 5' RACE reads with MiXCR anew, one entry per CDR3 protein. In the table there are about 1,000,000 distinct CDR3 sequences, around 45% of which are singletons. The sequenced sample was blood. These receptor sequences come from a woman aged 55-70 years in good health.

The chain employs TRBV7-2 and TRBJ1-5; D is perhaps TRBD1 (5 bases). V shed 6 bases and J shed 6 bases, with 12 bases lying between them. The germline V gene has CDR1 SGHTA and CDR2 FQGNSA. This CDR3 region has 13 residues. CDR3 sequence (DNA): TGTGCCAGCAGTTCCGTTCAGGGTCAGCCCCAGCATTTT. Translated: CASSSVQGQPQHF.

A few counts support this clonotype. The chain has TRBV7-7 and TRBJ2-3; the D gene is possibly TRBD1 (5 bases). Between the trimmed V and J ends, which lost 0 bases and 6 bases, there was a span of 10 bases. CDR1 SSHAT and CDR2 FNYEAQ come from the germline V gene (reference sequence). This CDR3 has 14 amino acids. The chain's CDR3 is CASSLALTEDTQYF. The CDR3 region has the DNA TGTGCCAGCAGCTTAGCGCTGACAGAGGATACGCAGTATTTT. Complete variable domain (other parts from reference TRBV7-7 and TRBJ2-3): GAGVSQSPRYKVTKRGQDVTLRCDPISSHATLYWYQQALGQGPEFLTYFNYEAQPDKSGLPSDRFSAERPEGSISTLTIQRTEQRDSAMYRCASSLALTEDTQYFGPGTRLTVL.

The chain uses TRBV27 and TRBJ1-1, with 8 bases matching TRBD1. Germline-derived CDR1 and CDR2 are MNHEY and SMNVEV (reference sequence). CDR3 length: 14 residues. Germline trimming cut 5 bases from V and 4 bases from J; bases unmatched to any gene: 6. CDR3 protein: CASSGTGGVTEAFF. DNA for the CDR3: TGTGCCAGCAGTGGAACAGGGGGGGTCACTGAAGCTTTCTTT.

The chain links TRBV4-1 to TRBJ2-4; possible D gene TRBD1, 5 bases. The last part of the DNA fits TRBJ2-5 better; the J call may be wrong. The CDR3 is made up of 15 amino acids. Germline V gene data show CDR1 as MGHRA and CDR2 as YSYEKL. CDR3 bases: TGCGCCAGCAGCCAAGTTTCGACAGCCCAAGAGACCCAGTACTTC. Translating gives CASSQVSTAQETQYF.

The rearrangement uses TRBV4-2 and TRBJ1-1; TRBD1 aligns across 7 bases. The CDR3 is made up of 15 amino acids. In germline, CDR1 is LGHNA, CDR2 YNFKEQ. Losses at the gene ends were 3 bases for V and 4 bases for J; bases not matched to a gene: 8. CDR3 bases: TGTGCCAGCAGCCAGGACCGCAGGGGGGGCACTGAAGCTTTCTTT. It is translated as CASSQDRRGGTEAFF.

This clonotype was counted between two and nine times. The CDR3 region is CASSLVAPSSDYGYTF. Here the CDR3 DNA reads TGCGCCAGCAGCTTGGTAGCGCCAAGCTCGGACTATGGCTACACCTTC. The chain uses TRBV5-1 and TRBJ1-2; unclear D gene. Germline V gene sequence: CDR1 SGHRS, CDR2 YFSETQ. This CDR3 has 16 residues. Trimming shortened V by 0 bases and J by 3 bases, and 15 bases separated the two germline ends.

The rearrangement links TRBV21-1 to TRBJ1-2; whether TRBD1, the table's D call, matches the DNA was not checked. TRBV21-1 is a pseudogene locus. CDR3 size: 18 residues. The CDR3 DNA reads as TGTGCCAGCAGCAAAGTCCCAACCTCGGACAGAGCGAACTATGGCTACACCTTC. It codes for CASSKVPTSDRANYGYTF.

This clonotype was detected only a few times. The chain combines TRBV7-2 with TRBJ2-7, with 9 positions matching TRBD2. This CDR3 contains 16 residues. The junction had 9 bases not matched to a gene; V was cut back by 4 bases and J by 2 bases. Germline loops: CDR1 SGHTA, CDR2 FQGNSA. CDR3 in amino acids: CASSSLLAGDPYEQYF. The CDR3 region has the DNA TGTGCCAGCAGCTCCCTTTTAGCGGGAGACCCCTACGAGCAGTACTTC. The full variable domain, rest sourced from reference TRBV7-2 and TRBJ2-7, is GAGVSQSPSNKVTEKGKDVELRCDPISGHTALYWYRQSLGQGLEFLIYFQGNSAPDKSGLPSDRFSAERTGGSVSTLTIQRTQQEDSAVYLCASSSLLAGDPYEQYFGPGTRLTVT.

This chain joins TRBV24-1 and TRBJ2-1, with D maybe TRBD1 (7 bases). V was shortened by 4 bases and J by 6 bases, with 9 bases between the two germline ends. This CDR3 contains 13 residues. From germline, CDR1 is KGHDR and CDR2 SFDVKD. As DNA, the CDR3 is TGTGCCACCAGTGACAGGGGGGTCAATGAGCAGTTCTTC. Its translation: CATSDRGVNEQFF.

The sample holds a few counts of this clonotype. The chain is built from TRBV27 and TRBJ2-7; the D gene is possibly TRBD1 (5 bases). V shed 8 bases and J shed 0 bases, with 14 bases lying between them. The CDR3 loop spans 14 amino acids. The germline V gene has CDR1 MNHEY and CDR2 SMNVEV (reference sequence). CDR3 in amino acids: CASSPAGRSYEQYF. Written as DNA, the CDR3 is TGTGCCAGCTCCCCGGCAGGGCGCTCCTACGAGCAGTACTTC.

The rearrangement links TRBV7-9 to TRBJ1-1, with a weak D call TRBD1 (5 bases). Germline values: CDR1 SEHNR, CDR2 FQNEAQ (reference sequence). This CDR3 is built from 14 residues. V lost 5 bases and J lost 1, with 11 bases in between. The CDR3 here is CASSKPGRNTEAFF. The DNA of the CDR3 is TGTGCCAGCAGCAAACCGGGACGGAACACTGAAGCTTTCTTT. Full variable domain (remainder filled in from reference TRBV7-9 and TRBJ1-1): DTGVSQNPRHKITKRGQNVTFRCDPISEHNRLYWYRQTLGQGPEFLTYFQNEAQLEKSRLLSDRFSAERPKGSFSTLEIQRTEQGDSAMYLCASSKPGRNTEAFFGQGTRLTVV.

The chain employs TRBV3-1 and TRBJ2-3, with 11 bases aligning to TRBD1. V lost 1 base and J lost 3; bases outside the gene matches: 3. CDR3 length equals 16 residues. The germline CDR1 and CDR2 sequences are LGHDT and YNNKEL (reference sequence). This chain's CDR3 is CASSQGTGGTTDTQYF. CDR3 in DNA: TGTGCCAGCAGCCAAGGGACAGGGGGCACTACAGATACGCAGTATTTT.

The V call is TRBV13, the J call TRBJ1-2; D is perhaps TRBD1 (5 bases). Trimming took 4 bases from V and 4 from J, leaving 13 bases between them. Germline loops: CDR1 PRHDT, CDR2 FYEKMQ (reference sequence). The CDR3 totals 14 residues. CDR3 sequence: CASSSLLDSYGYTF. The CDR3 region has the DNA TGTGCCAGCAGCTCCCTACTCGACAGCTATGGCTACACCTTC.

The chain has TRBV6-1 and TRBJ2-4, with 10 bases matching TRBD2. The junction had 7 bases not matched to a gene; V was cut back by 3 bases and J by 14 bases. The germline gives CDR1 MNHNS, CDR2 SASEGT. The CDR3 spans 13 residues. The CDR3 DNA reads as TGTGCCAGCAGTGACCTGCTCACTAGCGGGAAGTACTTC. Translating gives CASSDLLTSGKYF.

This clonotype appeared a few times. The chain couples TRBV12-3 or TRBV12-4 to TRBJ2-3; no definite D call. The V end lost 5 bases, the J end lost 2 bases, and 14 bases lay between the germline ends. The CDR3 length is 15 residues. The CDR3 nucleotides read TGTGCCAGCAGTAGGACCGAAGTCCACACAGATACGCAGTATTTT. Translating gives CASSRTEVHTDTQYF.